This is a list of T cell receptor beta chains from one sample in a study of T cell clones after liver transplantation. The method was immunoSEQ multiplex PCR; TCRdb's version includes in-frame clones alone and lacks a portion of them. The sample shows 45,000 to 60,000 clones, 70% to 90% of them seen only once. The material sequenced was CD8+ T cells from blood, taken 12 months after liver transplant. These receptors came from a human patient who received a liver transplant. These T cells may partly come from the graft donor. Each CDR3 is given without its conserved first and last residue. The order of the fields is V gene, CDR3 protein.

TRBV7-9 | ASSSYLSYEQY
TRBV29-1 | SAAVPGFEAF
TRBV7-9 | ASSWGTPGTGNTIY
TRBV5-4 | ASSSDGPRGYT
TRBV29-1 | SVELSSGRAYEQY
TRBV28 | ASSPSGLAEDTQY
TRBV29-1 | SVPPTEPSQETQY
TRBV6-5 | ASSSAGYEQY
TRBV25-1 | ASSDGALNTEAF
TRBV13 | ASNQGASIYEQY
TRBV28 | ATMDYLSYEQY